Following are 12 T cell receptor beta chains from one sample sequenced in a study of blood T cell repertoires in COVID-19. Libraries were prepared by immunoSEQ multiplex PCR; TCRdb keeps only in-frame clonotypes and omits some of them. The sample lists roughly 200,000 clones; less than 90% were seen once. The sequenced sample consisted of PBMCs or T cells enriched from blood (not recorded which). The receptors come from a woman under 40 who had been exposed to COVID-19.

Concerning this clone itself: Possible read error: a much larger clone is one base away. V usage is TRBV7-2 and J usage is TRBJ2-2, with D maybe TRBD2 (5 bases). The CDR3 extends over 12 amino acids. V lost 4 bases, J lost 6 bases, and 6 bases lay in between. Germline CDR1 is SGHTA and CDR2 is FQGNSA. The CDR3 bases are TGTGCCAGCAGCTCCGGGGCCGGGGAGCTGTTTTTT. Residues: CASSSGAGELFF.

This chain connects TRBV12-5 to TRBJ1-1; TRBD1 matches at 12 bases. The CDR3 spans 17 residues. Germline CDR1 is LGHNT and CDR2 is FRNRAP. V was pared by 5 bases and J by 0 bases, with 7 bases of the junction left unmatched. Written as DNA, the CDR3 is TGTGCTAGTGGTCCCGGGGGACAGGGGGCTGTGAACACTGAAGCTTTCTTT. Its translation: CASGPGGQGAVNTEAFF.

Only a few counts were recorded for this clone. The chain combines TRBV2 with TRBJ1-2; TRBD1 matches 12 bases. Trimming cost V 6 bases and J 2 bases; bases outside gene matches: 13. CDR3 length: 18 residues. In germline, CDR1 is SNHLY, CDR2 FYNNEI. The CDR3 nucleotides are TGTGCCAGCAGCGCTCTCCCGGGACAGGGGGCGAAAAACTATGGCTACACCTTC. It yields the protein CASSALPGQGAKNYGYTF.

The chain carries TRBV5-1 and TRBJ2-7; 8 nucleotides match TRBD2. Germline CDR1 is SGHRS and CDR2 is YFSETQ. This CDR3 is built from 14 residues. With 4 bases clipped from V and 6 bases from J, the junction kept 9 bases outside the gene matches. The chain's CDR3 is CASSLSGGVGEQYF. Here the CDR3 DNA reads TGCGCCAGCAGCCTTTCGGGAGGGGTTGGCGAGCAGTACTTC.

This chain links TRBV27 with TRBJ2-3; 8 bases line up with TRBD2. The trim removed 6 bases at V and 5 bases at J, leaving 13 bases unmatched. The CDR3 totals 16 residues. The V gene's germline CDR1 is MNHEY and CDR2 SMNVEV (reference sequence). The CDR3 DNA is TGTGCCAGCAGCCTTGGAGATCCGGGACTAGGAGATACGCAGTATTTT. It is translated as CASSLGDPGLGDTQYF.

This clone was recorded once. V is TRBV30 and J is TRBJ1-2; tentative D call: TRBD1 (6 bases). The CDR3 extends over 11 amino acids. Trimming pared 4 bases from V and 8 bases from J, leaving 11 bases between. CDR1 is GTSNPN and CDR2 is SVGIG in the germline V gene (reference sequence). CDR3 region: CAWNRAEGYTF. In DNA form, the CDR3 reads TGTGCCTGGAACAGGGCAGAAGGCTACACCTTC.

This chain links TRBV6-5 with TRBJ2-7, with D uncertain. V lost 8 bases and J lost 2, with 4 bases in between. There are 10 residues in the CDR3. Germline values: CDR1 MNHEY, CDR2 SVGAGI. The CDR3 spells CASLTYEQYF. The CDR3 DNA reads as TGTGCCAGCCTAACCTACGAGCAGTACTTC.

The gene calls are TRBV4-3 and TRBJ2-3; the D gene is possibly TRBD2 (5 bases). There are 15 residues in the CDR3. V shed 2 bases and J shed 2 bases, with 11 bases lying between them. Germline assignment: CDR1 LGHNA and CDR2 YSLEER. The CDR3 is CASSQLLGYTDTQYF. The CDR3 DNA is TGCGCCAGCAGCCAATTACTAGGGTACACAGATACGCAGTATTTT.

The V call is TRBV6-1, the J call TRBJ2-1; 9 bases fit TRBD1. J lost 3 bases, V lost 3 bases, and 6 bases had no gene match. This CDR3 has 16 amino acids. The V gene's germline CDR1 is MNHNS and CDR2 SASEGT. CDR3 nucleotides: TGTGCCAGCAGTGAGGTGGGGGACAGGGTCTACAATGAGCAGTTCTTC. Translation: CASSEVGDRVYNEQFF.

The V gene is TRBV6-5, the J gene TRBJ1-3; D unclear. Trimming removed 2 bases from V and 4 bases from J, with 9 bases in between. CDR1 and CDR2 from the germline V gene are MNHEY and SVGAGI. CDR3 length: 14 residues. The CDR3 sequence is CASSYGTAGNTIYF. CDR3 in DNA: TGTGCCAGCAGTTACGGAACAGCAGGAAACACCATATATTTT.

This clone was seen just once. The chain links TRBV19 to TRBJ1-3, with a possible D match to TRBD1 (5 bases). V lost 3 bases, J lost 8 bases, and 17 bases lay in between. CDR1 is LNHDA and CDR2 is SQIVND in the germline V gene (reference sequence). The CDR3 runs to 15 residues. DNA of the CDR3: TGTGCCAGTAGTATGTTCAAGGGGCCCTGGGACACCATATATTTT. The encoded protein is CASSMFKGPWDTIYF. Supplemented by reference TRBV19 and TRBJ1-3, the full variable domain reads DGGITQSPKYLFRKEGQNVTLSCEQNLNHDAMYWYRQDPGQGLRLIYYSQIVNDFQKGDIAEGYSVSREKKESFPLTVTSAQKNPTAFYLCASSMFKGPWDTIYFGEGSWLTVV.

The chain is built from TRBV25-1 and TRBJ2-6; D is undetermined. Trimming pared 8 bases from V and 4 bases from J, leaving 6 bases between. This CDR3 is 12 amino acids long. Germline CDR1 reads MGHDK; CDR2 reads SYGVNS. CDR3 residues: CASREGANVLTF. CDR3 sequence (DNA): TGTGCCAGCCGCGAAGGGGCCAACGTCCTGACTTTC.